This entry lists 14 T cell receptor beta chains sequenced from one sample in a study of blood T cell repertoires in COVID-19. Assay used: immunoSEQ multiplex PCR; TCRdb lists only in-frame clones, some missing. The sample shows 500,000 to 600,000 clones, 85% to 90% of them seen only once. Source material: peripheral blood. Receptor source: a woman between 50 and 59 years old with COVID-19, enrolled during active disease.

J is TRBJ2-6 and V is TRBV19, with 7 bases fitting TRBD1. Trimming at V came to 8 bases and at J to 4 bases, leaving 11 bases not matched to a gene. The germline gives CDR1 LNHDA, CDR2 SQIVND (reference sequence). The CDR3 is 16 amino acids. The CDR3: CASQKGQPRGANVLTF. In DNA, the CDR3 is TGTGCCAGTCAGAAGGGACAGCCAAGGGGGGCCAACGTCCTGACTTTC.

This clone has a count of ten or more. This rearrangement joins TRBV15 to TRBJ1-2; 7 bases map to TRBD1. The CDR3 has 14 amino acids. The V segment lost 5 bases and the J segment 4 bases; nucleotides outside the gene matches: 7. Germline lookup yields CDR1 LNHNV and CDR2 YYDKDF (reference sequence). CDR3 in DNA: TGTGCCACCAGCGGCGACAGGGATGCCTATGGCTACACCTTC. Translated: CATSGDRDAYGYTF. Combining the CDR3 with reference TRBV15 and TRBJ1-2 gives the whole variable domain DAMVIQNPRYQVTQFGKPVTLSCSQTLNHNVMYWYQQKSSQAPKLLFHYYDKDFNNEADTPDNFQSRRPNTSFCFLDIRSPGLGDTAMYLCATSGDRDAYGYTFGSGTRLTVV.

The chain carries TRBV5-1 and TRBJ2-3; weak D call: TRBD2 (5 bases). Germline values: CDR1 SGHRS, CDR2 YFSETQ. The CDR3 sequence is 14 residues long. The germline V and J ends were trimmed by 4 bases and 5 bases, with 14 bases remaining between them. CDR3 in DNA: TGCGCCAGCAGCCCCGCGGGCCCCGAAGATACGCAGTATTTT. Translation gives CASSPAGPEDTQYF.

V and J are TRBV6-1 and TRBJ2-1; 9 bases map to TRBD2. Germline trimming cut 2 bases from V and 8 bases from J; bases unmatched to any gene: 4. Germline V lookup: CDR1 MNHNS, CDR2 SASEGT. The CDR3 sequence is 14 residues long. CDR3 residues: CASSELSGGHEQFF. The CDR3 DNA follows: TGTGCCAGCAGTGAACTTAGCGGGGGCCATGAGCAGTTCTTC.

The V and J genes are TRBV5-1 and TRBJ1-4; possible D gene TRBD1, 5 bases. V gave up 4 bases and J gave up 12 bases, with 19 bases separating them. The CDR3 runs to 14 residues. Germline loops: CDR1 SGHRS, CDR2 YFSETQ. In DNA, the CDR3 is TGCGCCAGCAGCGAGACGGAGGGGATTGGGGAACTGTTTTTT. Residues: CASSETEGIGELFF.

V usage is TRBV5-5 and J usage is TRBJ2-7; 7 bases map to TRBD2. CDR3 length: 16 residues. Trimming at V came to 1 base and at J to 3 bases, leaving 10 bases not matched to a gene. The germline CDR1 and CDR2 sequences are SGHKS and YYEKEE (reference sequence). Here the CDR3 DNA reads TGTGCCAGCAGCTTGAGGGCGGGGGTTACCATCTACGAGCAGTACTTC. Translation: CASSLRAGVTIYEQYF.

The genes are TRBV11-1 and TRBJ2-7; TRBD2 matches 8 bases. Germline loops: CDR1 SGHAT, CDR2 FQDESV (reference sequence). The CDR3 is 14 amino acids. The J segment lost 3 bases and the V segment lost 1 base, leaving 2 bases of the junction unmatched. As DNA, the CDR3 is TGTGCCAGCAGCTTAGGCGGGGGGTTCTACGAGCAGTACTTC. Its protein is CASSLGGGFYEQYF.

The V gene is TRBV24-1, the J gene TRBJ1-1; D unclear. This CDR3 is 14 amino acids long. CDR1 and CDR2 (germline): KGHDR, SFDVKD. V was shortened by 7 bases and J by 7 bases, with 18 bases between the two germline ends. CDR3 DNA sequence: TGTGCCACCAGGACTGCGAGGGAGGCGAGTGAAGCTTTCTTT. Its protein product is CATRTAREASEAFF.

The chain combines TRBV12-3 or TRBV12-4 with TRBJ2-1; TRBD1 is a possible D gene (5 bases). CDR3 length: 11 residues. The V end lost 8 bases, the J end lost 10 bases, and 12 bases lay between the germline ends. The CDR3 nucleotides read TGTGCCAGCGGGGCCTCTGGGGAGCAGTTCTTC. Its translation is CASGASGEQFF.

This sequence joins TRBV19 and TRBJ1-1, with a possible D match to TRBD1 (6 bases). CDR3 length: 15 residues. Trimming removed 3 bases at V and 4 bases at J, with 15 bases between. CDR1 LNHDA and CDR2 SQIVND come from the germline V gene (reference sequence). CDR3 DNA: TGTGCCAGTAGTATGAACCCAGGGGTAGGCACTGAAGCTTTCTTT. This gives the protein CASSMNPGVGTEAFF.

The V call is TRBV6-2 or TRBV6-3, the J call TRBJ1-6; no clear D. This CDR3 contains 17 residues. Per the germline V gene, CDR1 is MNHEY and CDR2 is SVGEGT. V lost 1 base, J lost 7 bases, and 17 bases lay in between. Here the CDR3 reads CASSYFAGGLWNSPLHF. CDR3 in DNA: TGTGCCAGCAGTTACTTCGCAGGTGGGCTCTGGAATTCACCCCTCCACTTT.

The rearrangement uses TRBV19 and TRBJ1-5; 9 bases align to TRBD1. The junction had 4 bases not matched to a gene; V was cut back by 5 bases and J by 2 bases. The length of the CDR3 is 15 residues. CDR1 is LNHDA and CDR2 is SQIVND in the germline V gene (reference sequence). The chain's CDR3 is CASSGGQGGNQPQHF. CDR3 nucleotide sequence: TGTGCCAGTAGTGGGGGACAGGGAGGCAATCAGCCCCAGCATTTT.

This rearrangement joins TRBV27 to TRBJ2-1; the D gene is possibly TRBD2 (6 bases). The CDR3 sequence is 12 residues long. The V gene lost 8 bases and the J gene lost 4 bases, with 9 bases spanning the gap. The germline CDR1 and CDR2 sequences are MNHEY and SMNVEV (reference sequence). The CDR3 loop reads CASGGMYNEQFF. In nucleotides, the CDR3 is TGTGCCAGCGGGGGGATGTACAATGAGCAGTTCTTC.

The chain carries TRBV6-5 and TRBJ2-7; 10 positions agree with TRBD1. V gave up 6 bases and J gave up 11 bases; unmatched junction bases: 10. The CDR3 contains 13 residues. Germline assignment: CDR1 MNHEY and CDR2 SVGAGI. CDR3 bases: TGTGCCAGCAGAGACCGGGACAGGGGACAGGAGTACTTC. Its translation is CASRDRDRGQEYF.